This T cell receptor beta chain was retrieved from a study of monozygotic twins with inflammatory bowel disease. Whole-study results and caveats: Healthy co-twins showed greater TCRbeta diversity (inverse Simpson) than IBD patients. The data did not back a single strong IBD-associated clonotype or signal. Since immunosuppressive treatments differed, patient repertoires may have gained added variability.

This CDR3 has 20 amino acids. CDR1 is MGHRA and CDR2 is YSYEKL in the germline V gene. After re-calling the 5' RACE reads, TCRdb lists one entry per CDR3 protein, DNA absent. The sample totals 400,000 to 500,000 distinct CDR3 sequences. On this clonotype: What it binds is unknown.

The chain has TRBV4-1 and TRBJ2-6. The receptor's source is a human donor with ulcerative colitis or Crohn's disease, or a healthy co-twin of an affected twin (not recorded which). The sample was blood. CDR3 residues: CASSQWGGDYLSSGANVLTF.